This T cell receptor (beta chain) is drawn from a study of response to subunit inactivated influenza vaccine. Via MiXCR, TCRdb re-called the RT-PCR reads, giving one row per CDR3 protein. The sample has 600,000 to 850,000 distinct CDR3 sequences; about 15% are singletons. General study results and limits: Authors suggested each seasonal influenza vaccination recruits few new T cells.

With regard to this clonotype: Its antigen is not known.

The germline V gene has CDR1 MNHNS and CDR2 SASEGT. Trimming cost V 8 bases and J 5 bases; bases outside gene matches: 2. This CDR3 comprises 11 residues. J is TRBJ1-2 and V is TRBV6-1, with TRBD1 matching over 7 bases. The sequencing here drew on PBMCs from blood, taken roughly 15 days before vaccination. This clonotype was sampled from a middle-aged man who received an inactivated influenza vaccine. The CDR3 coding sequence is TGTGCCAGCGGACAGGAATATGGCTACACCTTC. Translating it yields CASGQEYGYTF.